This TCR beta chain was profiled in a study of blood T cell repertoires in COVID-19. About the study: Acute and convalescent COVID-19 specimens originated in the United States, Italy and Spain.

The CDR3 consists of 16 residues. V was cut by 4 bases and J by 0 bases, with 18 bases left in between. CDR1 and CDR2 from the germline V gene are GTSNPN and SVGIG (reference sequence). Clones were sequenced by immunoSEQ multiplex PCR, and TCRdb holds only the in-frame ones, with some missing. The sample comprises 70,000 or so clones, approximately 90% of which are singletons, and approximately 8% rests with the top ten. Sample: peripheral blood. This sequence was found in a human donor in a cohort sampled during active COVID-19. This chain connects TRBV30 to TRBJ1-1, with D possibly being TRBD1 (6 bases). The CDR3 reads CAWNRAGVTMNTEAFF. The DNA for the CDR3 is TGTGCCTGGAATAGGGCAGGGGTTACAATGAACACTGAAGCTTTCTTT. The full variable domain, in which reference TRBV30 and TRBJ1-1 provide the parts outside the CDR3, is SQTIHQWPATLVQPVGSPLSLECTVEGTSNPNLYWYRQAAGRGLQLLFYSVGIGQISSEVPQNLSASRPQDRQFILSSKKLLLSDSGFYLCAWNRAGVTMNTEAFFGQGTRLTVV.